Sequencing of this TCR beta chain was carried out in a study of T cells after yellow fever vaccination. About the research overall: SMART-Seq v4 Ultra Low Input prepared libraries from low-cell fractions. Notes on the study in general: Weaker, the secondary response had a peak occurring faster, on day 5 versus 15. The booster response re-showed most primary clones: approximately 97% CD4, approximately 90% CD8.

This clonotype was seen many times. What it binds is unknown. The TCR cDNA carried a universal primer site and UMIs from 5'RACE template switching. In TCRdb, the 5' RACE reads were re-called with MiXCR into one record per CDR3 protein. The profile shows around 310,000 distinct CDR3 sequences, around 3.6% of them singletons. In germline, CDR1 is SEHNR, CDR2 FQNEAQ (reference sequence). V lost 6 bases, J lost 3 bases, and 2 bases stayed unmatched. This CDR3 region has 12 residues. The TCR comes from a man between 18 and 35 years old who received the YFV17D yellow fever vaccine. The source was PBMCs, collected on the day of the yellow fever booster vaccination. This sequence joins TRBV7-9 and TRBJ2-7; TRBD1 aligns across 7 bases. The CDR3 DNA follows: TGTGCCAGCAGTCAGGGGGACTACGAGCAGTACTTC. Translated, it gives CASSQGDYEQYF. Filled out from reference TRBV7-9 and TRBJ2-7, the complete variable domain reads DTGVSQNPRHKITKRGQNVTFRCDPISEHNRLYWYRQTLGQGPEFLTYFQNEAQLEKSRLLSDRFSAERPKGSFSTLEIQRTEQGDSAMYLCASSQGDYEQYFGPGTRLTVT.